The clone carrying this TCR beta chain has at least ten counts. One junction end does not reproduce the germline sequence, and a read error may be involved. The assay was immunoSEQ multiplex PCR, and TCRdb's table has in-frame clones only and misses some. The sample has under 150,000 clones, approximately 80% seen once; the top ten hold less than 9%. This sample is drawn from a study of blood T cell repertoires in COVID-19. The receptor was derived from a man aged 65-85 years with active or convalescent COVID-19. Sequenced sample: peripheral blood.

The chain's CDR3 is CASSHRGGEIPF. The CDR3 nucleotides read TGTGCCAGCAGCCACCGGGGTGGCGAAATTCCCTTC. The chain has TRBV7-2 and TRBJ1-2, with D unclear. CDR3 length: 12 amino acids. The germline V gene encodes CDR1 SGHTA and CDR2 FQGNSA. The full variable domain, with the rest looked up from reference TRBV7-2 and TRBJ1-2, is GAGVSQSPSNKVTEKGKDVELRCDPISGHTALYWYRQSLGQGLEFLIYFQGNSAPDKSGLPSDRFSAERTGGSVSTLTIQRTQQEDSAVYLCASSHRGGEIPFGSGTRLTVV.